These 20 T cell receptor beta chains came from one sample sequenced in a study of a mutant IDH1 vaccine in newly diagnosed glioma (dated by TCRdb to the early 2020s). Library method: the immunoSEQ multiplex PCR assay. TCRdb's version of the immuneACCESS table is confined to in-frame rearrangements and falls short of the full clone set. An unresolved V gene accounts for under half of the shortfall where checked; the remainder is of unknown origin. The sample has 40,000 to 45,000 clones on record, approximately 80% of them singletons. The ten biggest clones cover approximately 4.7% of the sample. The label giving this sample's time point can be read as: week 35, safety follow-up. Every vaccine dose consisted of 300 ug of a 20-mer mutant IDH1 peptide in Montanide, administered subcutaneously together with topical imiquimod. No antigen has been assigned to these receptors. The specimen comprised PBMCs, sampled from a glioma patient whose treatment included an IDH1 peptide vaccine. Receptors were obtained from a woman between 35 and 50 years old with glioma. Some clones in this sample may be carry-over from other donors' samples.

The rearrangement joins TRBV27 to TRBJ2-2; D remains ambiguous. The germline V and J ends were trimmed by 6 bases and 6 bases, with 11 bases remaining between them. The CDR3 loop spans 13 amino acids. Germline V gene data show CDR1 as MNHEY and CDR2 as SMNVEV (reference sequence). In DNA, the CDR3 is TGTGCCAGCAGCCAAAAGCCGTCCGGGGAGCTGTTTTTT. This translates into CASSQKPSGELFF.

V gene TRBV18 combines with J gene TRBJ2-7; D uncertain. CDR1 is KGHSH, CDR2 LQKENI, per germline. V was cut by 5 bases and J by 2 bases, with 4 bases left in between. The CDR3 contains 11 residues. CDR3 region: CASSDAYEQYF. CDR3 DNA sequence: TGTGCCAGCTCAGACGCCTACGAGCAGTACTTC.

J is TRBJ1-2 and V is TRBV10-1; no clear D. The CDR3 loop spans 13 amino acids. V was shortened by 8 bases and J by 6 bases, with 16 bases between the two germline ends. The germline V gene encodes CDR1 WNHNN and CDR2 SYGVQD (reference sequence). This chain's CDR3 is CASDQAPVDGYTF. In DNA, the CDR3 is TGCGCCAGCGACCAAGCCCCCGTGGATGGCTACACCTTC.

V usage is TRBV2 and J usage is TRBJ2-3; TRBD2 aligns across 9 bases. The germline CDR1 and CDR2 sequences are SNHLY and FYNNEI. The junction had 6 bases not matched to a gene; V was cut back by 3 bases and J by 5 bases. The CDR3 contains 15 residues. Written as DNA, the CDR3 is TGTGCCAGCAGTGAGGGGCGGGGGGGAGTAGATACGCAGTATTTT. Its translation is CASSEGRGGVDTQYF.

This clone was seen only once. The chain links TRBV19 to TRBJ2-7; 7 bases map to TRBD2. Germline loops: CDR1 LNHDA, CDR2 SQIVND (reference sequence). The CDR3 contains 17 residues. Germline trimming cut 3 bases from V and 2 bases from J; bases unmatched to any gene: 13. In nucleotides, the CDR3 is TGTGCCAGTAGTATTTCTCCGCCCTTGGCGGGGGCCTACGAGCAGTACTTC. It translates to CASSISPPLAGAYEQYF.

This rearrangement joins TRBV7-2 to TRBJ1-1; the D is unclear. The CDR3 is made up of 13 amino acids. V was pared by 6 bases and J by 1 base, with 9 bases between. CDR1 is SGHTA, CDR2 FQGNSA, per germline. CDR3 bases: TGTGCCAGCAGTTGGAGACAGAACACTGAAGCTTTCTTT. Translating it yields CASSWRQNTEAFF.

The rearrangement joins TRBV18 to TRBJ2-2; D gene ambiguous. This CDR3 comprises 13 residues. V lost 4 bases and J lost 1, with 4 bases in between. Per the germline V gene, CDR1 is KGHSH and CDR2 is LQKENI. The CDR3 nucleotides read TGTGCCAGCTCACTAGAGAACACCGGGGAGCTGTTTTTT. It yields the protein CASSLENTGELFF.

The J gene is TRBJ1-2, the V gene TRBV27; TRBD1 agrees at 7 bases. The J segment lost 5 bases and the V segment lost 3 bases, leaving 3 bases of the junction unmatched. This CDR3 comprises 13 residues. CDR1 is MNHEY and CDR2 is SMNVEV in the germline V gene (reference sequence). The CDR3 sequence: CASSLKGAYGYTF. In DNA, the CDR3 is TGTGCCAGCAGTTTGAAGGGGGCGTATGGCTACACCTTC.

In its sample, this clone was seen once. The chain combines TRBV5-6 with TRBJ2-7; D perhaps matches TRBD1 (6 bases). The CDR3 sequence is 13 residues long. Germline V gene data show CDR1 as SGHDT and CDR2 as YYEEEE. V was cut by 0 bases and J by 12 bases, with 16 bases left in between. The CDR3 DNA follows: TGTGCCAGCAGCTTGGTTGCAGGGGTGGGTCTGTACTTC. As protein: CASSLVAGVGLYF. Variable domain in full (rest from reference TRBV5-6 and TRBJ2-7): DAGVTQSPTHLIKTRGQQVTLRCSPKSGHDTVSWYQQALGQGPQFIFQYYEEEERQRGNFPDRFSGHQFPNYSSELNVNALLLGDSALYLCASSLVAGVGLYFGPGTRLTVT.

The CDR3 sequence: CASSEPVVEAFF. The CDR3 bases are TGTGCCAGCAGTGAGCCGGTCGTTGAAGCTTTCTTT. The chain has TRBV6-1 and TRBJ1-1; D is undetermined. Germline loops: CDR1 MNHNS, CDR2 SASEGT. V was clipped by 3 bases and J by 7 bases, with 9 bases between them. CDR3 size: 12 residues.

This chain joins TRBV20-1 and TRBJ1-2; TRBD1 agrees at 10 bases. V shed 7 bases, J shed 8 bases, and the junction held 4 bases outside the gene matches. This CDR3 is 11 amino acids long. The V gene's germline CDR1 is DFQATT and CDR2 SNEGSKA (reference sequence). CDR3 region: CSVDRGLGYTF. CDR3 nucleotide sequence: TGCAGTGTAGACAGGGGGCTCGGCTACACCTTC.

This clone was seen a few times. The chain employs TRBV2 and TRBJ1-2, with TRBD1 matching over 7 bases. Trimming took 4 bases from V and 7 from J; bases not matched to a gene: 3. The length of the CDR3 is 12 residues. Germline lookup yields CDR1 SNHLY and CDR2 FYNNEI. The CDR3 loop reads CASSGQGRGYTF. The DNA of the CDR3 is TGTGCCAGCAGTGGACAGGGACGTGGCTACACCTTC.

The V gene is TRBV7-9, the J gene TRBJ1-6; 7 bases are shared with TRBD1. Germline CDR1 is SEHNR and CDR2 is FQNEAQ (reference sequence). V gave up 5 bases and J gave up 10 bases; unmatched junction bases: 5. The CDR3 loop spans 13 amino acids. The CDR3 reads CASSQGGGSPLHF. The DNA for the CDR3 is TGTGCCAGCAGCCAAGGGGGCGGCTCACCCCTCCACTTT.

This chain uses TRBV15 with TRBJ1-3; a possible D gene is TRBD1 (5 bases). The V end was cut by 0 bases, the J end by 7 bases, with 10 bases between. CDR3 length: 14 amino acids. The germline gives CDR1 LNHNV, CDR2 YYDKDF (reference sequence). In DNA, the CDR3 is TGTGCCACCAGCAGAGATAGTAAGGGGAACACCATATATTTT. Amino acids: CATSRDSKGNTIYF. Complete variable domain (other parts from reference TRBV15 and TRBJ1-3): DAMVIQNPRYQVTQFGKPVTLSCSQTLNHNVMYWYQQKSSQAPKLLFHYYDKDFNNEADTPDNFQSRRPNTSFCFLDIRSPGLGDTAMYLCATSRDSKGNTIYFGEGSWLTVV.

The CDR3 DNA sequence: TGTGCCAGCAGTCCTGGGACTGGGGGATATCGGGAGACCCAGTACTTC. Its protein product is CASSPGTGGYRETQYF. V usage is TRBV28 and J usage is TRBJ2-5, with D tentatively TRBD2 (6 bases). The CDR3 totals 16 residues. Germline V gene data show CDR1 as MDHEN and CDR2 as SYDVKM. Trimming left V 5 bases short and J 5 bases short, with 21 bases between.

This clone came up once. The rearrangement uses TRBV12-5 and TRBJ1-5; no reliable D call. From germline, CDR1 is LGHNT and CDR2 FRNRAP. Trimming stripped 6 bases from V and 0 bases from J, with 12 bases between. The CDR3 runs to 15 residues. The DNA of the CDR3 is TGTGCTAGTGGGTTTGCACGGGATAGCAATCAGCCCCAGCATTTT. Translated: CASGFARDSNQPQHF.

This sequence joins TRBV6-6 and TRBJ2-5; 7 positions agree with TRBD1. TRBJ2-7 matches the DNA end more closely, so the J call is doubtful. Germline V gene lookup returns CDR1 MNHNY and CDR2 SVGAGI (reference sequence). This CDR3 contains 15 residues. Written as DNA, the CDR3 is TGTGCCAGCAGACCACAGACAGGGCGAGCCTACGAGCAGTACTTC. This translates into CASRPQTGRAYEQYF.

This sequence joins TRBV5-1 and TRBJ2-2; TRBD2 matches 8 bases. The CDR3 spans 15 residues. Losses at the gene ends were 4 bases for V and 5 bases for J; bases not matched to a gene: 7. Germline CDR1 and CDR2: SGHRS and YFSETQ. The CDR3 DNA is TGCGCCAGCAGCAGAAGCGGGGGAGGGACCGGGGAGCTGTTTTTT. Its translation is CASSRSGGGTGELFF.

Here the CDR3 reads CASSAEGGTNQPQHF. The CDR3, as DNA: TGTGCCAGCAGCGCCGAAGGGGGAACCAATCAGCCCCAGCATTTT. This chain links TRBV9 with TRBJ1-5; a possible D gene is TRBD1 (6 bases). CDR3 size: 15 residues. The V end lost 3 bases, the J end lost 3 bases, and 13 bases lay between the germline ends. Germline lookup yields CDR1 SGDLS and CDR2 YYNGEE.

The chain has TRBV28 and TRBJ1-2; TRBD1 is a possible D gene (6 bases). The CDR3 is 13 amino acids. CDR1 MDHEN and CDR2 SYDVKM come from the germline V gene. V lost 6 bases and J 4 bases, leaving 12 bases between the germline ends. The CDR3 sequence: CASRRGSAYGYTF. DNA of the CDR3: TGTGCCAGCAGAAGGGGGAGCGCCTATGGCTACACCTTC.